Sequencing of this TCR beta chain was carried out in a study of blood T cell repertoires in COVID-19. J lost 4 bases, V lost 4 bases, and 12 bases had no gene match. Germline CDR1 reads SGHRS; CDR2 reads YFSETQ. The CDR3 covers 16 residues. TCRdb keeps only in-frame clones here, not all; method: immunoSEQ multiplex PCR. Of about 240,000 clones listed, under 85% are singletons. The receptor was derived from a man younger than 45 who had recovered from COVID-19. The sample taken for sequencing was peripheral blood. The V call is TRBV5-1, the J call TRBJ1-2; TRBD1 matches 8 bases. The CDR3 region is CASSSLSGGGGYGYTF. DNA of the CDR3: TGCGCCAGCAGCAGCCTATCAGGGGGCGGCGGCTATGGCTACACCTTC. The full variable domain, rest sourced from reference TRBV5-1 and TRBJ1-2, is KAGVTQTPRYLIKTRGQQVTLSCSPISGHRSVSWYQQTPGQGLQFLFEYFSETQRNKGNFPGRFSGRQFSNSRSEMNVSTLELGDSALYLCASSSLSGGGGYGYTFGSGTRLTVV.